This TCR beta chain was identified during a study of shared clonotypes between healthy human individuals. V dropped 5 bases and J dropped 2; count of bases not matched to a gene: 14. CDR1 and CDR2 (germline): PRHDT, FYEKMQ (reference sequence). CDR3 size: 17 residues. The input for sorted-subset replicate PCRs was around 0.2 ug DNA, approximately 30,000 T cell genomes. Original processing methods: ImmunoSEQ output lacked quality scores and full-length reads, limiting matched filtering. This table comes from immunoSEQ multiplex PCR, and its TCRdb copy is limited to in-frame clones, with some not included. That table supplies the V and J calls and clone size; D and trimming were determined from the DNA. Of about 1.5 million clones listed, 95% to 99% are singletons.

V and J are TRBV13 and TRBJ2-7; the match to TRBD1 covers 8 bases. The source is a man aged 30-40 years in good health. Material for sequencing was naive CD4+ T cells sorted from blood. Subset specified: CD45RA+ positively selected. CDR3 DNA sequence: TGTGCCAGCAGCGCTTTGGGGGCAGGGGGCCTCCCCTACGAGCAGTACTTC. This gives the protein CASSALGAGGLPYEQYF.